The present T cell receptor (beta chain) was sequenced within a study of T cells in localized non-small cell lung cancer. Some clones are missing from TCRdb's copy, which holds only in-frame ones; the method was immunoSEQ multiplex PCR. The table has 20,000 to 25,000 clones, more than 75% seen once. V gave up 0 bases and J gave up 5 bases; unmatched junction bases: 6. This CDR3 has 15 residues. Germline loops: CDR1 SGHRS, CDR2 YFSETQ. The sample here was PBMCs, taken before any cancer treatment. The receptor's source is a man between 40 and 70 years old with stage II lung adenocarcinoma. This rearrangement joins TRBV5-1 to TRBJ2-3; 7 nucleotides align to TRBD1. In DNA, the CDR3 is TGCGCCAGCAGCTTGGAACAGGGGAGAGGAGATACGCAGTATTTT. Protein product: CASSLEQGRGDTQYF.